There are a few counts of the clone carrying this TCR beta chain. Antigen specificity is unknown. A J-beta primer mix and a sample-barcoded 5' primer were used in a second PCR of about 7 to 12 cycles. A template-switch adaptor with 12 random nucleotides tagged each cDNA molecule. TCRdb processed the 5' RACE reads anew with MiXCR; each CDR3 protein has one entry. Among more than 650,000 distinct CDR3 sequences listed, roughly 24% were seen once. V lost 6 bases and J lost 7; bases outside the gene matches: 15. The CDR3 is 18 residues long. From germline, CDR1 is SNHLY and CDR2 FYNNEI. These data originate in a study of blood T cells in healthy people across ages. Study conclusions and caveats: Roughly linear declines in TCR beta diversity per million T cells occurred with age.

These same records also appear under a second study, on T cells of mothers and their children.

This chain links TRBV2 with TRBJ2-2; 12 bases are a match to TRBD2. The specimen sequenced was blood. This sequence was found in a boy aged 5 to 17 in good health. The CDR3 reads CASSRSSLAGGRSGELFF. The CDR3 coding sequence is TGTGCCAGCAGCCGAAGCTCGCTAGCGGGGGGGCGGAGCGGGGAGCTGTTTTTT.